This T cell receptor (beta chain) was found in a study of blood T cell repertoires in COVID-19. Sequencing used immunoSEQ multiplex PCR; TCRdb keeps in-frame clones, though not all of them. The sample lists fewer than 700,000 clones; approximately 88% were seen once. Germline V gives CDR1 PRHDT, CDR2 FYEKMQ (reference sequence). Trimming took 5 bases from V and 0 from J, leaving 12 bases between them. The CDR3 runs 15 residues. Seattle's enrolled individuals joined amid active infection and were then monitored longitudinally. The chain has TRBV13 and TRBJ2-3; TRBD2 might be the D (5 bases). The sequencing sample was made of peripheral blood. The sequence was obtained from a woman between 45 and 65 years old with COVID-19, enrolled during active disease. The DNA for the CDR3 is TGTGCCAGCAGCCGACTACTCCGAAGCACAGATACGCAGTATTTT. As protein: CASSRLLRSTDTQYF.